This T cell receptor beta chain was found in a study of Ad26.COV2.S vaccination and SARS-CoV-2 variants (dated by TCRdb to about 2021). About the investigation overall: Donors in the vaccine arm were drawn from COV1001, a phase I-IIa trial of Ad26.COV2.S in healthy adults that was multicentre, randomized, double-blind and placebo-controlled. TCRbeta repertoire sequencing was used to assess the specificity and breadth of SARS-CoV-2-reactive T cell receptors after Ad26.COV2.S vaccination. Participants in the trial were split at random into five groups of five each, receiving low-dose or high-dose Ad26.COV2.S once or twice, or else placebo on both occasions. Investigators did not know the trial group allocation while performing experiments and assessing outcomes. The TCR-sequenced set comprised approximately 32 samples: 19 Ad26.COV2.S vaccine recipients, 5 placebo recipients and 8 SARS-CoV-2 convalescent individuals. Ad26.COV2.S was given intramuscularly at 5x10^10 or 1x10^11 viral particles, as a single shot or as two shots 56 days apart.

What the authors observed across the whole study: The authors noted that the TCR breadth and depth analyses may have underestimated total T cell responses. After vaccination, spike-specific CD8+ and CD4+ T cell responses were reported to show substantial breadth. Compared with placebo recipients, Ad26.COV2.S recipients showed higher spike-specific TCR breadth (P = 0.0014). The study was not powered for comparison of responses between vaccine doses or regimens. Vaccine and placebo recipients had similar non-spike TCR breadth, a finding consistent with the vaccine containing only spike.

The treatment or condition tag for this specimen amounts to: roughly 18 received Ad26.COV2.S at low or high dose, single or two shots; about 5 received placebo; per-sample allocation not given. Repertoires of vaccine and placebo recipients were sequenced from samples collected on day 63 after the first injection. Cohort 1b enrolled 25 to 30 adults aged 18-55 years at a single site in Boston, USA, between 29 July and 7 August 2020. Ad26.COV2.S was a replication-incompetent adenovirus type 26 vector expressing a prefusion-stabilized SARS-CoV-2 spike protein from the original Wuhan strain. About this clone itself: This clone's antigen is unknown. Per-base qualities were not stored, and no clone one base away is much larger.

The immunoSEQ Assay was used to sequence TCRbeta CDR3 regions. After extraction, genomic DNA underwent amplification by bias-controlled multiplex PCR, followed by high-throughput sequencing. The original methods were these. To quantify the absolute abundance of each unique TCRbeta CDR3 region, sequences were collapsed and filtered. T cell fraction was estimated by normalizing TCRbeta template counts to usable DNA, with usable DNA measured through amplification of reference genes found in all nucleated cells. Repertoire TCRs were annotated as SARS-CoV-2-specific when V gene, CDR3 amino acid sequence and J gene were exactly matched to a known reactive TCR set. The reference SARS-CoV-2 TCR set came from MIRA and was filtered for enrichment in COVID-19-positive ImmuneCODE repertoires, removing public or cross-reactive TCRs. Using the MIRA antigens, annotated TCRs were further analysed by specific ORF or by position within an ORF. Depth was the summed frequency of annotated unique rearrangements, while breadth was defined as annotated unique rearrangements over total unique productive rearrangements. Two-sided Wilcoxon rank-sum tests were applied when comparing TCR breadth between groups. Sourced from immuneACCESS, this table was stored by TCRdb with only in-frame sequences that have V and J called. A share of the clones is absent; for the studies checked, an unresolved V gene accounts for under half, and the remainder has no known explanation. V, J and clone size are those of that table, while D and trimming were read from the DNA. The sample records around 300,000 clones, 70% to 90% of which are singletons. The top ten clonotypes cover approximately 11% of the sample.

The receptor was derived from a person aged 18-65 years who received the Ad26.COV2.S COVID-19 vaccine or a placebo. Sequenced material: peripheral blood, taken in a trial of Ad26.COV2.S vaccine versus placebo.

The base sequence is TGTGCCAGCCCCCCCAGGCGAGGAGACTACGAGCAGTACTTC. Its product reads: CASPPRRGDYEQYF. The rearranged segments are TRBV19 and TRBJ2-7, with the identity of the D gene unclear. The CDR3 spans 14 residues, from the cysteine through the phenylalanine. The sequence is cut down to CDR3 DNA, 42 bases in frame from base 1. The germline V gene (reference sequence) sets CDR1 to LNHDA and CDR2 to SQIVND. V is pared back by 9 bases and J by 3 bases, with 18 bases lying between the germline termini.